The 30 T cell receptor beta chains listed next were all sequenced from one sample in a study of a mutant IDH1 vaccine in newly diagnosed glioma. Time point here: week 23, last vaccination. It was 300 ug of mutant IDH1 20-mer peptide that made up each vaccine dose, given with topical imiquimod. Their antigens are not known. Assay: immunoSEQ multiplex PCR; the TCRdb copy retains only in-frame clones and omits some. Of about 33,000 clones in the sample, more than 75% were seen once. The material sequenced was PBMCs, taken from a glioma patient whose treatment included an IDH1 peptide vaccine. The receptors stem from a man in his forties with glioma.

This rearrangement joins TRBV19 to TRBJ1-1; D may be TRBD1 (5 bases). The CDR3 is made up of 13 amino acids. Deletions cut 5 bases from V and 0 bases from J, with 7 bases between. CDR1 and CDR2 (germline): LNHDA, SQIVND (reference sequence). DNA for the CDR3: TGTGCCAGTAGTGACAGATTGAACACTGAAGCTTTCTTT. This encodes CASSDRLNTEAFF.

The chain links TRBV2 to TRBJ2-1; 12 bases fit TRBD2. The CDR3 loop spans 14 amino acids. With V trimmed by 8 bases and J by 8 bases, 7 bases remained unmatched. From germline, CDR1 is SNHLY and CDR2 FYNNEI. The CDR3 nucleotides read TGTGCCAGCGCTCGACTAGCGGGAGCGGATGAGCAGTTCTTC. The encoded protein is CASARLAGADEQFF.

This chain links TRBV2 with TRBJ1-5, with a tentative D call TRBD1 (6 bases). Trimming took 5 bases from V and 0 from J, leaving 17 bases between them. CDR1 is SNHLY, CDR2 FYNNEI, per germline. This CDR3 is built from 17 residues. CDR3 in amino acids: CASSLGQTTHSNQPQHF. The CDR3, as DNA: TGTGCCAGCAGTCTCGGACAGACAACCCATAGCAATCAGCCCCAGCATTTT.

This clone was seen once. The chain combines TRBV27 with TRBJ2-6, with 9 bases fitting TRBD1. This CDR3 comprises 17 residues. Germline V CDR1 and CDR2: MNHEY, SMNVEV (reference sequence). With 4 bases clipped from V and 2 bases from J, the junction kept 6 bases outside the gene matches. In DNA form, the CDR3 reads TGTGCCAGCAGTTCCCTACAGGGGGCCACTGGGGCCAACGTCCTGACTTTC. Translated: CASSSLQGATGANVLTF.

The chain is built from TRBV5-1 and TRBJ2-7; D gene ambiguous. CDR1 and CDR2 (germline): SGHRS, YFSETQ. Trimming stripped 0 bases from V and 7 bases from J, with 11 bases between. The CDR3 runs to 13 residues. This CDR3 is CASSLESVREQYF. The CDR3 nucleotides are TGCGCCAGCAGCTTGGAGTCGGTTAGGGAGCAGTACTTC.

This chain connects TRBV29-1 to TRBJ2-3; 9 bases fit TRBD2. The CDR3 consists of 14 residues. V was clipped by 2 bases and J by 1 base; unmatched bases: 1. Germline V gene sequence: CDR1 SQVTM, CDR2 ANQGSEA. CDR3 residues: CSVELAGRTDTQYF. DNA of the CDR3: TGCAGCGTTGAACTAGCGGGGCGCACAGATACGCAGTATTTT.

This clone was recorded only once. CDR3 loop: CASSPSGTSGMGNTGELFF. The CDR3 DNA sequence: TGCGCCAGCAGCCCCTCCGGGACTAGCGGGATGGGGAACACCGGGGAGCTGTTTTTT. V usage is TRBV5-1 and J usage is TRBJ2-2; the match to TRBD2 covers 13 bases. Germline V lookup: CDR1 SGHRS, CDR2 YFSETQ. V lost 4 bases to trimming and J lost 1 base; unmatched junction nucleotides: 10. The CDR3 loop spans 19 amino acids.

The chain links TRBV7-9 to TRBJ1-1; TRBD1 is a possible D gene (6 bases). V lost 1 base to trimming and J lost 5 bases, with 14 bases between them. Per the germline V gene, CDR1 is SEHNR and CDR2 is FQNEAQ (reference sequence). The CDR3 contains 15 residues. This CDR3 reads CASSLESGGGTEAFF. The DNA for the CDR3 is TGTGCCAGCAGCTTAGAATCCGGGGGCGGAACTGAAGCTTTCTTT.

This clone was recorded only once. CDR3 DNA: TGTGCCTGGAGTGTAAGCCAGCACATAACTCCTGGGGCCAACGTCCTGACTTTC. Translated, it gives CAWSVSQHITPGANVLTF. The V and J genes are TRBV30 and TRBJ2-6; the D is unclear. Germline assignment: CDR1 GTSNPN and CDR2 SVGIG (reference sequence). CDR3 length: 18 residues. The V and J ends lost 0 bases and 2 bases respectively, with 17 bases between them.

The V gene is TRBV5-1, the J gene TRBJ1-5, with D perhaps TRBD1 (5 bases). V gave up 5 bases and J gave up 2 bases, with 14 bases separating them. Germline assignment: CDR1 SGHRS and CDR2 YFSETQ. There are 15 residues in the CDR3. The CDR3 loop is CASSPLGTGNQPQHF. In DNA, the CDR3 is TGCGCCAGCAGTCCGCTTGGGACGGGCAATCAGCCCCAGCATTTT.

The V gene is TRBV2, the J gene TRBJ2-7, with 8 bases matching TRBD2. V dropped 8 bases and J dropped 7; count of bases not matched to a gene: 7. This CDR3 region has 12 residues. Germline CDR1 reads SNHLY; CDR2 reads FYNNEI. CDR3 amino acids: CASARGAREQYV. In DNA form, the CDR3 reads TGTGCCAGCGCGCGGGGGGCAAGAGAGCAGTACGTC.

CDR3 in amino acids: CASSQEWTSGEETQYF. The CDR3 coding sequence is TGCGCCAGCAGCCAAGAGTGGACTAGCGGGGAAGAGACCCAGTACTTC. This chain links TRBV4-3 with TRBJ2-5; TRBD2 agrees at 12 bases. There are 16 residues in the CDR3. V gave up 0 bases and J gave up 3 bases; unmatched junction bases: 2. Germline V CDR1 and CDR2: LGHNA, YSLEER.

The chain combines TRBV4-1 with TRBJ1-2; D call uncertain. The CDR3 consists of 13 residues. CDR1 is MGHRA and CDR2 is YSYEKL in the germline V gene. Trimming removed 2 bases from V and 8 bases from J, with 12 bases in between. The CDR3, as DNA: TGCGCCAGCAGCCAACCAGGTCTGGGAGGCTACACCTTC. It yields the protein CASSQPGLGGYTF.

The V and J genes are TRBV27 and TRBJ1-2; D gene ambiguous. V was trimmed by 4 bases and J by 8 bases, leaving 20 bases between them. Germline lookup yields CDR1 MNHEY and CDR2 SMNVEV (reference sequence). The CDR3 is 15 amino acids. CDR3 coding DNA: TGTGCCAGCAGTTGGTGGGGTCCCAAAAGGCAAGGCTACACCTTC. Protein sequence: CASSWWGPKRQGYTF.

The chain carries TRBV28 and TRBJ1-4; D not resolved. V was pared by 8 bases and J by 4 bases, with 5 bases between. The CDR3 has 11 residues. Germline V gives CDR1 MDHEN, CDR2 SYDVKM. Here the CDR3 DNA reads TGTGCCAGCCGGGGTAATGAAAAACTGTTTTTT. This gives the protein CASRGNEKLFF.

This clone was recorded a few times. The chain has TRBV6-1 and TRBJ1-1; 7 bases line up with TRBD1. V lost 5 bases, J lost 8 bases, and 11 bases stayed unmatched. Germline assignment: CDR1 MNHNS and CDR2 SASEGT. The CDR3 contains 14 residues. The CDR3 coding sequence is TGTGCCAGCAGTATCCGACAGGGAGGTGCGGAAGCTTTCTTT. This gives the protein CASSIRQGGAEAFF.

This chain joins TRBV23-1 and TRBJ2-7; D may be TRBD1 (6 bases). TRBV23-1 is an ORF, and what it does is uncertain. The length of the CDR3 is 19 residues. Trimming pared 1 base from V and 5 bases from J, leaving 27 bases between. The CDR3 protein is CASSQLPNGVGQGSDEQYF. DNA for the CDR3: TGCGCCAGCAGTCAATTGCCGAATGGTGTGGGACAAGGGTCTGACGAGCAGTACTTC.

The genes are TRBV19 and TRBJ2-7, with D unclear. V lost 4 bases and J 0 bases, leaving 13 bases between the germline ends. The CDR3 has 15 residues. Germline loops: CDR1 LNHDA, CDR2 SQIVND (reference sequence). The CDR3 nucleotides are TGTGCCAGTAGTACCTACCTGGCTCACTCCTACGAGCAGTACTTC. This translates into CASSTYLAHSYEQYF.

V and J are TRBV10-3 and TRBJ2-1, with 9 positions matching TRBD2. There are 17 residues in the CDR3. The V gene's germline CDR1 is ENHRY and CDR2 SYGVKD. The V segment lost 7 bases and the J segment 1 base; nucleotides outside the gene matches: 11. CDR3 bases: TGTGCCATCACCAAGAACTTAGGACTAGCGTCCTACAATGAGCAGTTCTTC. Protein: CAITKNLGLASYNEQFF.

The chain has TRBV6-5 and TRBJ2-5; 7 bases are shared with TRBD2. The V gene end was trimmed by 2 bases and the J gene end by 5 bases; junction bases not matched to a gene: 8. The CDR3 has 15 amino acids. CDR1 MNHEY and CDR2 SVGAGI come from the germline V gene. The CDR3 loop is CASSYAAGVAETQYF. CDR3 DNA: TGTGCCAGCAGTTACGCTGCGGGAGTGGCTGAGACCCAGTACTTC.

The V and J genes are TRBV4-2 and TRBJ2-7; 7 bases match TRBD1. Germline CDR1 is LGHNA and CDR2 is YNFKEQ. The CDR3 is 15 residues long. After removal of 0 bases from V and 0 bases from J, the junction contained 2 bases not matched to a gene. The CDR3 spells CASSQEQGSSYEQYF. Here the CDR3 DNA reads TGTGCCAGCAGCCAAGAACAGGGGAGCTCCTACGAGCAGTACTTC.

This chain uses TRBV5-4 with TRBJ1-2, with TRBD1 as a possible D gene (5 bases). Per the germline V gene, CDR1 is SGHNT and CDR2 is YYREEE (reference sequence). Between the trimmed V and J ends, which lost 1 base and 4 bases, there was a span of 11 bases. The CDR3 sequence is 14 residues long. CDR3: CASSLKGNSYGYTF. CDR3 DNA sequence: TGTGCCAGCAGCTTGAAGGGGAACAGCTATGGCTACACCTTC.

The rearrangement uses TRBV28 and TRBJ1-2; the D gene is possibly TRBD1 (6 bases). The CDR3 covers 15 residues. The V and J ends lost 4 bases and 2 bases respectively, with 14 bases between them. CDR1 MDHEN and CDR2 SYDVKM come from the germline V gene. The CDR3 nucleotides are TGTGCCAGCAGTTCGGGGGACATCCAGAACTATGGCTACACCTTC. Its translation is CASSSGDIQNYGYTF.

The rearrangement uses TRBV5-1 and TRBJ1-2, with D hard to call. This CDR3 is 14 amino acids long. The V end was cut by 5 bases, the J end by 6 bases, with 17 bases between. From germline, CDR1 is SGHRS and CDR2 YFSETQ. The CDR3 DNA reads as TGCGCCAGCAGACGAGAGATCCTACCCGATGGCTACACCTTC. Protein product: CASRREILPDGYTF. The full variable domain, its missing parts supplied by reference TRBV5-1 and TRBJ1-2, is KAGVTQTPRYLIKTRGQQVTLSCSPISGHRSVSWYQQTPGQGLQFLFEYFSETQRNKGNFPGRFSGRQFSNSRSEMNVSTLELGDSALYLCASRREILPDGYTFGSGTRLTVV.

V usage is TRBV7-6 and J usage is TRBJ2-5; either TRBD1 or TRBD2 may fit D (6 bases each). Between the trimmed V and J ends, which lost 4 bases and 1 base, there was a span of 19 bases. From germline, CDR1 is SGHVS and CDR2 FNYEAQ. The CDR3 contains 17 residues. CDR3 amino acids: CASSSIPGALGQETQYF. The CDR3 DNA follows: TGTGCCAGCAGCTCGATACCGGGGGCGTTGGGCCAAGAGACCCAGTACTTC.

CDR3 sequence: CASSLLGQPHFSSYEQYV. In nucleotides, the CDR3 is TGTGCCAGCAGTTTATTGGGACAGCCGCATTTTAGCTCCTACGAGCAGTACGTC. The chain joins TRBV27 to TRBJ2-7, with 7 positions matching TRBD1. The V and J ends lost 1 base and 0 bases, in that order; junction bases with no gene match: 12. CDR1 and CDR2 (germline): MNHEY, SMNVEV (reference sequence). The CDR3 extends over 18 amino acids.

This CDR3 reads CASSFGGTNSEQYF. In nucleotides, the CDR3 is TGTGCCAGCAGCTTCGGGGGTACCAATTCCGAGCAGTACTTC. The J gene is TRBJ2-7, the V gene TRBV7-9; a weak D match, TRBD2 (6 bases). This CDR3 region has 14 residues. Trimming stripped 3 bases from V and 6 bases from J, with 15 bases between. From germline, CDR1 is SEHNR and CDR2 FQNEAQ (reference sequence).

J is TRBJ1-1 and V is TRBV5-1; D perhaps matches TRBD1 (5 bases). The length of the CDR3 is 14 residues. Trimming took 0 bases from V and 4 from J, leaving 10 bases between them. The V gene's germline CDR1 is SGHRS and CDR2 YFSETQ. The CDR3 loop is CASSLGGAATEAFF. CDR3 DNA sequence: TGCGCCAGCAGCTTGGGAGGGGCGGCCACTGAAGCTTTCTTT.

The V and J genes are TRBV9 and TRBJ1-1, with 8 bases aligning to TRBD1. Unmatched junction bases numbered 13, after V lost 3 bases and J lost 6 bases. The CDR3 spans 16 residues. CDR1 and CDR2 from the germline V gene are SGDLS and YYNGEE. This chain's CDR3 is CASSGDWGRGLSEAFF. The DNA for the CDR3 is TGTGCCAGCAGCGGCGACTGGGGCAGGGGGCTCTCTGAAGCTTTCTTT.

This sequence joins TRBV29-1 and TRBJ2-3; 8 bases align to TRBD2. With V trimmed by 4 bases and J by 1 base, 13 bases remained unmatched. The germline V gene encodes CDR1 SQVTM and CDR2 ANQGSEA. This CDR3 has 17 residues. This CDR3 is CSVGGAGELGGTDTQYF. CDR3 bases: TGCAGCGTTGGGGGAGCGGGGGAGCTAGGAGGCACAGATACGCAGTATTTT.